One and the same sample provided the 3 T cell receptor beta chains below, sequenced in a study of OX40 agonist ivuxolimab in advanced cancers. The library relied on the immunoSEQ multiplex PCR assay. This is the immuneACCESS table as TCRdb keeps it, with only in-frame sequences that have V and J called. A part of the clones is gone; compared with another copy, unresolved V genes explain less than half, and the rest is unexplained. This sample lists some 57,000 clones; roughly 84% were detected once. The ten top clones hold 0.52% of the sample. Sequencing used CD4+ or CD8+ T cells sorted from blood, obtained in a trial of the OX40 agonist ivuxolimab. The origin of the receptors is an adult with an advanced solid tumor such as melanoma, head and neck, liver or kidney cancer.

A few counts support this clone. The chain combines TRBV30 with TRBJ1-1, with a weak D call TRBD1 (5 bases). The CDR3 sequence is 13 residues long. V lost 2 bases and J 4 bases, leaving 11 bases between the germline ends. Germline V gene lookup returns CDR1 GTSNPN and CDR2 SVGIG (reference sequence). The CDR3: CAWSFQGFTEAFF. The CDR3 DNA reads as TGTGCCTGGAGTTTTCAGGGTTTCACTGAAGCTTTCTTT.

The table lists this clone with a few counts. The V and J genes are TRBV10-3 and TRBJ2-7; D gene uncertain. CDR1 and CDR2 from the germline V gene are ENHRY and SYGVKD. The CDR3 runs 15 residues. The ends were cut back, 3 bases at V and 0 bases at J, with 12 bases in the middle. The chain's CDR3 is CAISEMEGFSYEQYF. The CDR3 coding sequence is TGTGCCATCAGTGAAATGGAAGGTTTCTCCTACGAGCAGTACTTC.

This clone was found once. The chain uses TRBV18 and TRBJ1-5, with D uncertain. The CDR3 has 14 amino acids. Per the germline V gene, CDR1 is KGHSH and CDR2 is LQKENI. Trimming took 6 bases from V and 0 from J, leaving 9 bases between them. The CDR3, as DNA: TGTGCCAGCTCTCCGGACGGTAGCAATCAGCCCCAGCATTTT. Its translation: CASSPDGSNQPQHF.